This TCR beta chain was documented in a study of cytomegalovirus exposure and HLA in healthy donors. Study as a whole: A previous analysis identified around 120 million unique TCR beta sequences derived from roughly 190 million T cells.

As concerns this clone: Its matching antigen is unknown.

The PCR had 60 Vbeta and 13 Jbeta primers. Profiled with immunoSEQ multiplex PCR; TCRdb holds only in-frame clones, not every one. The sample gives 90,000 to 120,000 clones, roughly 77% of which show up once; under 4.5% is in the top ten. Study conclusions and caveats: It was assumed in the presence/absence analyses that sequencing depth was roughly uniform across donors. CMV serostatus alone was available as immune exposure information. It was likely that a cluster of highly shared sequence variants was a sequencing artifact.

V lost 0 bases to trimming and J lost 10 bases; unmatched junction nucleotides: 10. From germline, CDR1 is SGHNT and CDR2 YYREEE (reference sequence). The CDR3 sequence is 17 residues long. The chain employs TRBV5-4 and TRBJ1-6; 10 bases fit TRBD1. Material for sequencing was PBMCs. This clonotype was obtained from a woman aged 45-65 years in good health and CMV-seropositive. CDR3 nucleotide sequence: TGTGCCAGCAGCTTGGAACGCCTGGGACAGGGGTACTCACCCCTCCACTTT. Translated, it gives CASSLERLGQGYSPLHF.